A selection of T cell receptor beta chains follows, all from one sample in a study of CD8+ T cells in alopecia areata. Data came from immunoSEQ multiplex PCR; TCRdb stores just in-frame clones and leaves some out. The sample consists of around 210,000 clones, about 61% of them appearing once. The sequenced sample was CD8+ T cells sorted from blood. These receptors were collected from a human donor in good health. The CDR3 runs from the conserved cysteine through the conserved F or W. D genes are given only for firm matches. Size is stated for part of the rows, as once, few or many counts, or as a class when the clone is expanded.

D,size,V,J,CDR3,DNA
.,.,TRBV4-1,TRBJ2-7,CASSPAGASSYEQYF,TGCGCCAGCAGCCCAGCGGGCGCGAGCTCCTACGAGCAGTACTTC
TRBD1,few,TRBV2,TRBJ2-1,CASSVGQGRYNEQFF,TGTGCCAGCAGTGTGGGACAGGGTCGTTACAATGAGCAGTTCTTC
.,.,TRBV7-9,TRBJ1-4,CASSLVASGEKLFF,TGTGCCAGCAGCTTAGTTGCTTCTGGTGAAAAACTGTTTTTT
TRBD2,.,TRBV4-2,TRBJ2-7,CASSQAGTSGYEQYF,TGTGCCAGCAGCCAGGCCGGGACTAGCGGCTACGAGCAGTACTTC
.,.,TRBV27,TRBJ1-2,CASSPTMSFIYGYTF,TGTGCCAGCAGTCCCACGATGAGTTTTATCTATGGCTACACCTTC
TRBD1,few,TRBV10-2,TRBJ2-1,CASSTPGQGFDEQFF,TGCGCCAGCAGTACTCCGGGACAGGGGTTCGATGAGCAGTTCTTC
TRBD2,few,TRBV5-4,TRBJ2-5,CASSGGKETQYF,TGTGCCAGCTCGGGAGGGAAGGAGACCCAGTACTTC
.,few,TRBV5-4,TRBJ2-2,CASSPRTGPGGELFF,TGTGCCAGCAGCCCCCGGACTGGCCCCGGGGGGGAGCTGTTTTTT
.,few,TRBV14,TRBJ1-6,CASSPGHGDSPLHF,TGTGCCAGCAGCCCTGGACACGGGGATTCACCCCTCCACTTT
.,.,TRBV25-1,TRBJ2-7,CASSAPSWSYEQYF,TGTGCCAGCAGTGCTCCTAGCTGGTCCTACGAGCAGTACTTC
TRBD2,once,TRBV4-1,TRBJ2-1,CASSQVEAGVYNEQFF,TGCGCCAGCAGCCAAGTGGAAGCGGGGGTCTACAATGAGCAGTTCTTC
.,.,TRBV7-8,TRBJ2-7,CASSLASQRGEQYF,TGTGCCAGCAGCTTAGCCTCACAAAGAGGCGAGCAGTACTTC
.,.,TRBV27,TRBJ2-1,CASSLGGGGEQFF,TGTGCCAGCAGTTTAGGGGGAGGGGGTGAGCAGTTCTTC
TRBD1,.,TRBV5-4,TRBJ2-1,CASSFQGAGNNEQFF,TGTGCCAGCAGCTTCCAGGGGGCGGGAAACAATGAGCAGTTCTTC
.,.,TRBV6-5,TRBJ2-1,CASSYSQIYNEQFF,TGTGCCAGCAGTTACTCCCAGATCTACAATGAGCAGTTCTTC
.,.,TRBV7-2,TRBJ2-7,CASSFRSSYEQYF,TGTGCCAGCAGCTTCCGTAGCTCCTACGAGCAGTACTTC
.,.,TRBV7-9,TRBJ1-2,CASSGSPYGYTF,TGTGCCAGCAGCGGCAGCCCCTATGGCTACACCTTC
.,.,TRBV2,TRBJ2-2,CASSVSEAGELFF,TGTGCCAGCAGTGTTTCCGAGGCCGGGGAGCTGTTTTTT
TRBD1,.,TRBV7-2,TRBJ1-2,CASSPDRGSGYTF,TGTGCCAGCAGCCCGGACAGGGGGAGCGGCTACACCTTC
.,.,TRBV19,TRBJ1-1,CASSIGQGATEAFF,TGTGCCAGTAGTATCGGGCAGGGAGCCACTGAAGCTTTCTTT
.,.,TRBV7-3,TRBJ1-1,CASSLFLNTEAFF,TGTGCCAGCAGCTTATTCCTGAACACTGAAGCTTTCTTT
.,.,TRBV7-9,TRBJ1-1,CASSRGFTEAFF,TGTGCCAGCAGCCGAGGCTTCACTGAAGCTTTCTTT
.,.,TRBV5-1,TRBJ1-2,CASSLGDTLNYGYTF,TGCGCCAGCAGCTTGGGGGACACCCTTAACTATGGCTACACCTTC
TRBD1,.,TRBV5-6,TRBJ2-5,CASSVGTGGSETQYF,TGTGCCAGCAGCGTCGGGACAGGGGGATCTGAGACCCAGTACTTC
.,once,TRBV2,TRBJ1-2,CASSLRGVLYGYTF,TGTGCCAGCAGTCTAAGGGGGGTATTGTATGGCTACACCTTC
TRBD1,.,TRBV6-1,TRBJ1-1,CASSEAGGNTEAFF,TGTGCCAGCAGTGAGGCAGGGGGAAACACTGAAGCTTTCTTT
.,few,TRBV14,TRBJ2-7,CASSLTPVGEQYF,TGTGCCAGCAGCCTAACCCCCGTCGGCGAGCAGTACTTC
TRBD1,.,TRBV29-1,TRBJ2-7,CSAMTGANYEQYF,TGCAGCGCTATGACAGGGGCCAACTACGAGCAGTACTTC
.,.,TRBV9,TRBJ2-2,CASSVARGRSGGELFF,TGTGCCAGCAGCGTAGCCAGGGGTCGTTCCGGCGGGGAGCTGTTTTTT
TRBD2,.,TRBV9,TRBJ2-1,CASSWTSDNEQFF,TGTGCCAGCTCCTGGACTAGCGACAATGAGCAGTTCTTC
.,.,TRBV14,TRBJ1-5,CAVQALEQRNQPQHF,TGTGCTGTCCAGGCCTTGGAGCAGCGTAATCAGCCCCAGCATTTT
.,.,TRBV5-4,TRBJ1-3,CASSPYDRGGGNTIYF,TGTGCCAGCAGCCCCTATGATCGGGGAGGAGGAAACACCATATATTTT
.,once,TRBV4-1,TRBJ1-5,CASSYRWGSSSNQPQHF,TGCGCCAGCAGCTATCGATGGGGGTCCAGCTCAAATCAGCCCCAGCATTTT
.,.,TRBV4-1,TRBJ1-5,CASSPNPRQPQHF,TGCGCCAGCAGCCCCAATCCTCGACAGCCCCAGCATTTT
TRBD2,.,TRBV30,TRBJ2-1,CAWSVGGVNEQFF,TGTGCCTGGAGTGTTGGGGGGGTCAATGAGCAGTTCTTC
.,.,TRBV6-1,TRBJ2-5,CASKTGLGYQETQYF,TGTGCCAGCAAAACAGGTTTGGGGTACCAAGAGACCCAGTACTTC
TRBD1,.,TRBV9,TRBJ1-2,CASSVGGTGDRGYTF,TGTGCCAGCAGCGTAGGAGGGACAGGGGATCGTGGCTACACCTTC
TRBD1,.,TRBV30,TRBJ2-7,CASSRDRGAPFYEQYF,TGTGCCTCCTCCCGGGACAGGGGCGCCCCCTTCTACGAGCAGTACTTC
TRBD1,many,TRBV5-4,TRBJ1-2,CASSLVQGAEYGYTF,TGTGCCAGCAGCTTGGTACAGGGGGCAGAATATGGCTACACCTTC
.,few,TRBV25-1,TRBJ2-7,CASSAAVSYEQYF,TGTGCCAGCAGTGCCGCCGTATCCTACGAGCAGTACTTC
TRBD1,.,TRBV7-9,TRBJ2-7,CASSLGQGRSYEQYF,TGTGCCAGCAGCTTGGGACAGGGAAGGTCCTACGAGCAGTACTTC
.,.,TRBV7-7,TRBJ2-5,CASSRTDQETQYF,TGTGCCAGCAGTCGGACAGACCAAGAGACCCAGTACTTC
TRBD1,.,TRBV4-1,TRBJ2-2,CASSQDDRGFDTGELFF,TGCGCCAGCAGCCAAGATGACAGGGGGTTCGACACCGGGGAGCTGTTTTTT
.,.,TRBV6-1,TRBJ2-5,CASSPTGHQETQYF,TGTGCCAGCAGTCCGACGGGCCACCAAGAGACCCAGTACTTC
.,.,TRBV5-1,TRBJ2-3,CASSSGVRWGANTDTQYF,TGCGCCAGCAGCTCGGGTGTCCGTTGGGGGGCGAACACAGATACGCAGTATTTT
.,.,TRBV30,TRBJ2-2,CACKRGGELFF,TGTGCCTGTAAGAGGGGCGGGGAGCTGTTTTTT
TRBD2,.,TRBV30,TRBJ2-1,CAWSPAGVWDEQFF,TGTGCCTGGAGTCCAGCGGGGGTTTGGGATGAGCAGTTCTTC
TRBD1,.,TRBV11-2,TRBJ2-1,CASSPGQEFYNEQFF,TGTGCCAGCAGCCCCGGACAGGAATTCTACAATGAGCAGTTCTTC
.,.,TRBV25-1,TRBJ1-6,CASYMYGYHF,TGTGCCAGCTACATGTACGGCTACCACTTT
.,.,TRBV18,TRBJ1-2,CASSPGHLYGYTF,TGTGCCAGCTCACCGGGACACCTCTATGGCTACACCTTC
.,.,TRBV5-6,TRBJ2-1,CASSGSRASSYNEQFF,TGTGCCAGCAGCGGATCCAGGGCGAGCTCCTACAATGAGCAGTTCTTC
.,.,TRBV5-5,TRBJ1-1,CASSPDRMNTEAFF,TGTGCCAGCAGTCCTGACAGGATGAACACTGAAGCTTTCTTT
TRBD1,few,TRBV27,TRBJ2-2,CASSLTGGNTGELFF,TGTGCCAGCAGTTTGACAGGGGGGAACACCGGGGAGCTGTTTTTT